This passage covers 9 T cell receptor beta chains from one sample sequenced in a study of blood T cells in healthy people across ages. A sample-barcoded 5' primer and a J-beta primer mix were used in a second PCR of about 6 to 12 cycles. TCRdb reprocessed the 5' RACE reads with MiXCR, giving one entry per CDR3 protein. The profile covers some 1.5 million distinct CDR3 sequences, with approximately 42% appearing a single time and about 4.1% taken by the ten largest. The sequenced sample consisted of blood. Receptors were obtained from a woman under 30 in good health.

In its sample, this clonotype was seen a few times. The chain employs TRBV29-1 and TRBJ1-1, with 9 nucleotides matching TRBD1. Trimming at V came to 6 bases and at J to 0 bases, leaving 2 bases not matched to a gene. This CDR3 region has 13 residues. CDR1 SQVTM and CDR2 ANQGSEA come from the germline V gene. CDR3 region: CSVRTGVNTEAFF. CDR3 nucleotides: TGCAGCGTGAGGACAGGGGTGAACACTGAAGCTTTCTTT.

This clonotype has only a few counts. The V and J genes are TRBV4-2 and TRBJ1-2; D possibly corresponds to TRBD1 (5 bases). Germline-derived CDR1 and CDR2 are LGHNA and YNFKEQ. V shed 0 bases and J shed 8 bases, with 10 bases lying between them. The CDR3 consists of 13 residues. The CDR3 DNA reads TGTGCCAGCAGCCAAGATGGGGGTAACGGCTACACCTTC. Residues: CASSQDGGNGYTF.

The CDR3 sequence: CASSQVSGYTF. The CDR3 DNA sequence: TGTGCCAGCAGCCAAGTCTCTGGCTACACCTTC. This chain links TRBV28 with TRBJ1-2; D not resolved. The CDR3 runs 11 residues. Trimming removed 6 bases at V and 7 bases at J, with 9 bases between. The germline V gene encodes CDR1 MDHEN and CDR2 SYDVKM.

This clonotype was seen only a few times. This chain uses TRBV5-1 with TRBJ2-5; 7 bases line up with TRBD2. CDR3 length equals 13 residues. The germline V gene has CDR1 SGHRS and CDR2 YFSETQ. V was clipped by 3 bases and J by 4 bases; unmatched bases: 3. For the CDR3, the DNA is TGCGCCAGCAGCTCCATAGCGGGAGAGACCCAGTACTTC. This gives the protein CASSSIAGETQYF.

The rearrangement uses TRBV28 and TRBJ2-1, with 7 positions matching TRBD1. Germline-derived CDR1 and CDR2 are MDHEN and SYDVKM. CDR3 length equals 14 residues. J gave up 0 bases and V 8 bases, and 4 bases lay outside the gene matches. CDR3 residues: CASVGQSSYNEQFF. The CDR3 coding sequence is TGTGCCAGCGTGGGACAGAGCTCCTACAATGAGCAGTTCTTC.

The rearrangement joins TRBV9 to TRBJ2-1; TRBD2 might be the D (5 bases). This CDR3 spans 13 amino acids. The V end lost 0 bases, the J end lost 9 bases, and 10 bases lay between the germline ends. Looked up from germline, CDR1 is SGDLS and CDR2 is YYNGEE. The CDR3 sequence: CASSVGSGIEQFF. The CDR3 nucleotides are TGTGCCAGCAGCGTAGGCTCCGGGATTGAGCAGTTCTTC.

The genes are TRBV27 and TRBJ1-2, with a weak D call TRBD1 (5 bases). The CDR3 runs 13 residues. CDR1 MNHEY and CDR2 SMNVEV come from the germline V gene (reference sequence). Trimming shortened V by 8 bases and J by 4 bases, and 14 bases separated the two germline ends. The CDR3 DNA is TGTGCCAGCGGTAGGGGCTTCGGCTATGGCTACACCTTC. Translated, it gives CASGRGFGYGYTF.

This clonotype occurred a few times. The chain couples TRBV12-3 or TRBV12-4 to TRBJ2-5, with D perhaps TRBD1 (6 bases). The J call is uncertain, as TRBJ2-7 better fits the DNA end. The CDR3 is 14 amino acids. CDR3 region: CASSLNWDISEQYF. CDR3 coding DNA: TGTGCCAGCAGTTTAAATTGGGACATCAGCGAGCAGTACTTC.

A few counts support this clonotype. This sequence joins TRBV4-1 and TRBJ2-1; a possible D gene is TRBD2 (6 bases). This CDR3 has 15 residues. In germline, CDR1 is MGHRA, CDR2 YSYEKL. Trimming removed 5 bases from V and 5 bases from J, with 16 bases in between. The CDR3: CASSAGGLGDNEQFF. CDR3 nucleotides: TGCGCCAGCAGCGCCGGAGGGCTAGGGGACAATGAGCAGTTCTTC.